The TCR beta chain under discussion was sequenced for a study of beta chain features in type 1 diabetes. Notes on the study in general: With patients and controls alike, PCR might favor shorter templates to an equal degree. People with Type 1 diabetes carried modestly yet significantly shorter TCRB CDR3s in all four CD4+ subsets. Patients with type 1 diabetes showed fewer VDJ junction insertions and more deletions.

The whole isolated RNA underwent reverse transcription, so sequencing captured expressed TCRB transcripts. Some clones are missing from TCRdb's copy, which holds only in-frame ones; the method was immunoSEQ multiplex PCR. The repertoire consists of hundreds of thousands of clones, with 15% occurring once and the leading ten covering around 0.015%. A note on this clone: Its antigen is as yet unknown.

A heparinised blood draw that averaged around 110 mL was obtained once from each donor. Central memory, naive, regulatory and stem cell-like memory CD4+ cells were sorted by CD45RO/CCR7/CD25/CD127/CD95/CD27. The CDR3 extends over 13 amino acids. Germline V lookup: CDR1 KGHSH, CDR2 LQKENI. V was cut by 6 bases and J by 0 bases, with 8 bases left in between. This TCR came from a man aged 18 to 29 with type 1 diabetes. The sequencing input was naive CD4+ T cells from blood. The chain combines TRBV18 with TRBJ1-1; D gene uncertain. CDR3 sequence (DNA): TGTGCCAGCTCCCTCAACATGAACACTGAAGCTTTCTTT. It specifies CASSLNMNTEAFF.